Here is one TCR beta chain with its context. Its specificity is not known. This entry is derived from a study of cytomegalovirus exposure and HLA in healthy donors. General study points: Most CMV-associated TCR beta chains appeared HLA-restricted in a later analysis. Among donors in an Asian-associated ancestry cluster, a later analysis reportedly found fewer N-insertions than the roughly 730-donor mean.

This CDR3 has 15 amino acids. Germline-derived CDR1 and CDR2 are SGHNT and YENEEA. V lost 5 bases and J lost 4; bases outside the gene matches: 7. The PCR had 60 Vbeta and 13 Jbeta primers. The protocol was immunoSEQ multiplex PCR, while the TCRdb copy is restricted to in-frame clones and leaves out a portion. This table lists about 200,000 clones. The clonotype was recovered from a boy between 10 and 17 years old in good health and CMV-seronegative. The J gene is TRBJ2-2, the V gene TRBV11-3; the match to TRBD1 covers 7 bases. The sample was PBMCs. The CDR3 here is CASSPRGGGTGELFF. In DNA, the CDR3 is TGTGCCAGCAGCCCAAGAGGGGGCGGCACCGGGGAGCTGTTTTTT.